These T cell receptor beta chains were read from a single sample in a study of Siglec-9 on CD8 T cells in melanoma. Profiled with immunoSEQ multiplex PCR; TCRdb holds only in-frame clones, not every one. The data show approximately 35,000 clones, approximately 84% seen once. Sequencing used Siglec-9- CD8+ T cells sorted from blood. All receptors come from a human donor in good health. The CDR3 runs from the conserved cysteine through the conserved F or W. Fields, in order: CDR3 DNA, CDR3 protein, J gene, D gene, V gene, clone size. A D gene is named only where the DNA matches it firmly. Rows give clone size only sometimes, using once, few, many, or a class for an expanded clone.

TGTGCCAGCAGCCCCGTGGGAGGGCCCTTCTCTGGAAACACCATATATTTT,CASSPVGGPFSGNTIYF,TRBJ1-3,.,TRBV9,.
TGTGCCAGCAGTCAACTACGTTACGAGCAGTACTTC,CASSQLRYEQYF,TRBJ2-7,.,TRBV11-2,.
TGCGCCAGCAGCTTGGGCCTAGGGACAGGCGCAGATACGCAGTATTTT,CASSLGLGTGADTQYF,TRBJ2-3,TRBD1,TRBV5-1,.
TGTGCCAGCAGCGAACTACCGCGCCAGGGGAACACCGGGGAGCTGTTTTTT,CASSELPRQGNTGELFF,TRBJ2-2,.,TRBV6-4,.
TGTGCCAGCAGCTGGGAGGGTTCGAGCTCCTACGAGCAGTACTTC,CASSWEGSSSYEQYF,TRBJ2-7,TRBD2,TRBV5-5,once
TGTGCCAGTAGTCCGAGAACCGGGACAGCATATGGCTACACCTTC,CASSPRTGTAYGYTF,TRBJ1-2,TRBD1,TRBV19,.
TGCGCCAGCAGCAGTACAGAGAACTATGGCTACACCTTC,CASSSTENYGYTF,TRBJ1-2,.,TRBV5-1,.
TGTGCCAGCAGCTTCGGGGGCCACAATGAGCAGTTCTTC,CASSFGGHNEQFF,TRBJ2-1,.,TRBV7-3,.
TGTGCCAGCAGTTACGAAGGATCCGAGTGGTACGAGCAGTACTTC,CASSYEGSEWYEQYF,TRBJ2-7,.,TRBV28,.
TGTGCCAGCAGCTTAGGCGTTAAGGACAGGACCTACAATGAGCAGTTCTTC,CASSLGVKDRTYNEQFF,TRBJ2-1,TRBD1,TRBV11-2,.
TGTGCCAGTAGTATAGGTTATGGGACTCCACGCTACGAGCAGTACTTC,CASSIGYGTPRYEQYF,TRBJ2-7,.,TRBV19,.
TGCGCCAGCAGCCAAGATTCGCTAGCGACCGGGGAGCTGTTTTTT,CASSQDSLATGELFF,TRBJ2-2,.,TRBV4-1,.
TGTGCCAGCAGTGAGACAGGGTTAAGCGCTGAAGCTTTCTTT,CASSETGLSAEAFF,TRBJ1-1,TRBD1,TRBV6-1,.
TGTGCCAGCAGCTTGTGGGGAGAGCAGCCCCAGCATTTT,CASSLWGEQPQHF,TRBJ1-5,.,TRBV5-5,.
TGTGCCAGCAGTTTAGCGGGGGGGAACAATGAGCAGTTCTTC,CASSLAGGNNEQFF,TRBJ2-1,TRBD2,TRBV6-4,.
TGTGCCAGCAGCTTAGAGGCGACAGGGACTTACGAGCAGTACTTC,CASSLEATGTYEQYF,TRBJ2-7,.,TRBV11-2,few
TGTGCCAGCAGCTTAGAACCTGGGAGGGGCTACACCTTC,CASSLEPGRGYTF,TRBJ1-2,.,TRBV7-9,.
TGTGCCAGCAGCTTAGCGGTCCGGCAGTCGACTAACTATGGCTACACCTTC,CASSLAVRQSTNYGYTF,TRBJ1-2,.,TRBV7-9,.
TGTGCCAGCAGTTTAATGGGACAGGGAGCCGGTGGGCAGTACTTC,CASSLMGQGAGGQYF,TRBJ2-7,TRBD1,TRBV27,.
TGTGCCAGTATGCGGGGTTTTGGCTACGCTCCCACCGGGGAGCTGTTTTTT,CASMRGFGYAPTGELFF,TRBJ2-2,.,TRBV19,.
TGCAGCGTTGTGGGACCGGAGAACACTGAAGCTTTCTTT,CSVVGPENTEAFF,TRBJ1-1,.,TRBV29-1,few
TGCGCCAGCAGCCCGGATGGGGGGAACACTGAAGCTTTCTTT,CASSPDGGNTEAFF,TRBJ1-1,.,TRBV5-1,few
TGTGCCAGCAGTTTAGGACTAGCGGGGGGGGATGAGCAGTTCTTC,CASSLGLAGGDEQFF,TRBJ2-1,TRBD2,TRBV27,once
TGTGCTAGCAGCCTCTACCCTCCAGGGCGCATGAGCTCCTACAATGAGCAGTTCTTC,CASSLYPPGRMSSYNEQFF,TRBJ2-1,.,TRBV7-7,.
TGTGCCAGCAGCTCCAGTATACGAGCGGGGAGCTCCTACGAGCAGTACTTC,CASSSSIRAGSSYEQYF,TRBJ2-7,TRBD2,TRBV7-9,.
TGTGCCAGCAGCTTAGTGGGACAGGGGGCTTACGAGCAGTACTTC,CASSLVGQGAYEQYF,TRBJ2-7,TRBD1,TRBV7-9,.
TGTGCCAGCAGTTGGGGGCCGGAGGCAGATACGCAGTATTTT,CASSWGPEADTQYF,TRBJ2-3,.,TRBV6-4,.